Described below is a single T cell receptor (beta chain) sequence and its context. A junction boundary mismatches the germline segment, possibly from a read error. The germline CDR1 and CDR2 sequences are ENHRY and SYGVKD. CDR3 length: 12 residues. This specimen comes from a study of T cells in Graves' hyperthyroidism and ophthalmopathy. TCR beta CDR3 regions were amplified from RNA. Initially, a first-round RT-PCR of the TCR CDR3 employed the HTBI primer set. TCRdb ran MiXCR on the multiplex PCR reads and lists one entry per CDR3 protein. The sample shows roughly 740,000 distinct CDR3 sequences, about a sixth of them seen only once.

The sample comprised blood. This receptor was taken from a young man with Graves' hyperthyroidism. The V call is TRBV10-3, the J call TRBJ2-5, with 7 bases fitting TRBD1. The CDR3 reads CTIRGSQETQYF. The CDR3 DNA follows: TGTACCATCAGGGGGTCTCAAGAGACCCAGTACTTC.